This T cell receptor (beta chain) appears in the sequencing data of a study of blood T cell repertoires in COVID-19. Background on the study: Donors in the United States, Italy and Spain gave samples during acute or convalescent COVID-19. Sources were T cells, B-cell-depleted T cells, or PBMCs; the material itself was cDNA or gDNA.

As processed by the authors: Amplification with reference gene primers provided the estimates of nucleated cell counts. Only in-frame clones appear in the TCRdb table, and some are missing; sequencing was by immunoSEQ multiplex PCR. The DNA was the basis for D and trimming; V, J and clone size are from that table. The sample consists of hundreds of thousands of clones, 88% of them appearing once. V dropped 3 bases and J dropped 7; count of bases not matched to a gene: 5. This CDR3 is 13 amino acids long. The V call is TRBV12-3 or TRBV12-4, the J call TRBJ1-2, with 7 bases fitting TRBD1. This receptor was identified in a woman in her 70s with COVID-19, enrolled during active disease. Sequencing input: peripheral blood. The CDR3 region is CASSFIGGVGYTF. DNA of the CDR3: TGTGCCAGCAGTTTCATAGGGGGCGTTGGCTACACCTTC.